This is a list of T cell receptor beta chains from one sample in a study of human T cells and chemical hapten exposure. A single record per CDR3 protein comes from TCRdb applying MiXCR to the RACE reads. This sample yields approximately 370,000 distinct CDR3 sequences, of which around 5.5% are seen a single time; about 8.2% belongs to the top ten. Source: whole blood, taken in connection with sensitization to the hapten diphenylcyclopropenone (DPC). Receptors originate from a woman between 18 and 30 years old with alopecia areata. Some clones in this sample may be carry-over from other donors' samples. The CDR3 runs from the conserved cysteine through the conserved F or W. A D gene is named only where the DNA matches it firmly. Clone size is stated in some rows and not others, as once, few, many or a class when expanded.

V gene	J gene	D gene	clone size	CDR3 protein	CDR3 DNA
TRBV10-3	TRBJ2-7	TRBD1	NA	CAISEAQGKYEQHF	TGTGCCATCAGTGAAGCACAGGGGAAGTACGAGCAGCACTTC
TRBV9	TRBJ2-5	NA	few	CASSVNRGETQYF	TGTGCCAGCAGCGTAAACCGGGGGGAGACCCAGTACTTC
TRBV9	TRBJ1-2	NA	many	CASSVEAGSLNYGYTF	TGTGCCAGCAGCGTAGAGGCAGGGAGCCTCAACTATGGCTACACCTTC
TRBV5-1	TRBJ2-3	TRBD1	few	CASSSRDRADTQYF	TGCGCCAGCAGCTCCCGAGACAGGGCAGATACGCAGTATTTT
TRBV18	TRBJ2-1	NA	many	CASSPRDHNEQFF	TGTGCCAGCTCACCAAGGGACCACAATGAGCAGTTCTTC
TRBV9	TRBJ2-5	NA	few	CASSVGTSNQETQYF	TGTGCCAGCAGCGTCGGGACTTCTAACCAAGAGACCCAGTACTTC
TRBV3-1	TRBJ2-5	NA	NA	CASSQVQGQETQYF	TGTGCCAGCAGCCAAGTCCAGGGCCAAGAGACCCAGTACTTC
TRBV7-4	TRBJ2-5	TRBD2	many	CASSPLRGGAGGETQYF	TGTGCCAGCAGCCCCCTGCGGGGGGGCGCAGGAGGAGAGACCCAGTACTTC
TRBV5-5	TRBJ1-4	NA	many	CASSPAGGAGEKLFF	TGTGCCAGCAGCCCCGCGGGGGGGGCAGGGGAAAAACTGTTTTTT
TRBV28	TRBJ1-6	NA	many	CASSFLQGAPTLHF	TGTGCCAGCAGTTTTCTGCAGGGAGCCCCCACCCTCCACTTT
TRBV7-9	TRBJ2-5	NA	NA	CASSLGVERQTQYF	TGTGCCAGCAGCTTAGGCGTAGAGAGGCAGACCCAGTACTTC
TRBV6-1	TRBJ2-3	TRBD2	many	CASSETSEPTDTQYF	TGTGCCAGCAGTGAGACTAGCGAGCCAACAGATACGCAGTATTTT
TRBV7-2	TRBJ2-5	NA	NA	CASSYQTKRETQYF	TGTGCCAGCAGCTATCAGACCAAAAGGGAGACCCAGTACTTC
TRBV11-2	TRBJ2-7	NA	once	CASSLDQGNYEQYF	TGTGCCAGCAGCTTAGACCAGGGAAACTACGAGCAGTACTTC
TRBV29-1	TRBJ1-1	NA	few	CSVVNDRGAFF	TGCAGCGTTGTGAATGACCGAGGAGCTTTCTTT
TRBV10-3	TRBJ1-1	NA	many	CAIGVGEMNTEAFF	TGTGCCATCGGGGTGGGAGAAATGAACACTGAAGCTTTCTTT
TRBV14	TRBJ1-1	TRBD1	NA	CASSQLTGAGEAFF	TGTGCCAGCAGCCAACTGACAGGGGCGGGTGAAGCTTTCTTT
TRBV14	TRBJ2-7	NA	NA	CASSLWEGYEQYF	TGTGCCAGCAGCCTATGGGAAGGTTACGAGCAGTACTTC
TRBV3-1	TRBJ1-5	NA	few	CASSQDTNRDQPQHF	TGTGCCAGCAGCCAAGATACGAACAGGGATCAGCCCCAGCATTTT
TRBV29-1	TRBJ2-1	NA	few	CSAKTSHNEQFF	TGCAGCGCCAAAACGAGCCACAATGAGCAGTTCTTC
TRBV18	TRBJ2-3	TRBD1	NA	CASSPTDRPTQYF	TGTGCCAGCTCACCCACGGACAGGCCTACGCAGTATTTT
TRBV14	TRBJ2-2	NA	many	CASSQLIGGGELFF	TGTGCCAGCAGCCAACTTATTGGCGGCGGGGAGCTGTTTTTT
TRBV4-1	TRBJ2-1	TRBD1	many	CASSQDRVGQGANEQFF	TGCGCCAGCAGCCAAGATAGGGTAGGGCAGGGGGCGAATGAGCAGTTCTTC
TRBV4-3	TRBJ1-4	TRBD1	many	CASSQELTGGGEKLFF	TGCGCCAGCAGCCAAGAGCTGACAGGGGGTGGTGAAAAACTGTTTTTT
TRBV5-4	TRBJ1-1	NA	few	CASSLEVPGMNTEAFF	TGTGCCAGCAGCTTGGAAGTTCCGGGGATGAACACTGAAGCTTTCTTT
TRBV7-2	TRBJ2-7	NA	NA	CASSLKATGTYEQYF	TGTGCCAGCAGCTTAAAAGCCACAGGGACCTACGAGCAGTACTTC
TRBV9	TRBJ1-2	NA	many	CASSASHSANYGYTF	TGTGCCAGCAGCGCAAGTCACTCAGCTAACTATGGCTACACCTTC
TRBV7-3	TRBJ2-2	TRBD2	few	CASSPGGPNTGELFF	TGTGCCAGCAGCCCGGGGGGGCCTAACACCGGGGAGCTGTTTTTT
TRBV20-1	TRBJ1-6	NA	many	CSASDREGRWDSPLHF	TGCAGTGCTAGTGATAGGGAGGGACGGTGGGATTCACCCCTCCACTTT
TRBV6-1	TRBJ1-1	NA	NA	CASNDPVNTEAFF	TGTGCCAGCAACGACCCAGTGAACACTGAAGCTTTCTTT
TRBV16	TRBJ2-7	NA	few	CASSQGSFYEQYF	TGTGCCAGCAGCCAAGGCTCCTTCTACGAGCAGTACTTC
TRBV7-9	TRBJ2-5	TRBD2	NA	CASSAARLAGETQYF	TGTGCCAGCAGCGCCGCGAGGCTAGCGGGGGAGACCCAGTACTTC
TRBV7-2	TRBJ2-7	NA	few	CASGPHRALYEQYF	TGTGCCAGCGGCCCACACAGGGCCCTCTACGAGCAGTACTTC
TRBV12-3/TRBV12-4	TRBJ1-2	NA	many	CASSLRASSYGYTF	TGTGCCAGCAGCCTAAGGGCGTCTTCCTATGGCTACACCTTC
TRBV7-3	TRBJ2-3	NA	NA	CASSFPYRTDTQYF	TGTGCCAGCAGCTTTCCCTACCGCACAGATACGCAGTATTTT
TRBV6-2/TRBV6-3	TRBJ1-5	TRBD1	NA	CASSYVQGDQPQHF	TGTGCCAGCAGTTACGTCCAGGGGGATCAGCCCCAGCATTTT
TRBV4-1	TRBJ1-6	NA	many	CASSQVKGVSYNSPLHF	TGCGCCAGCAGCCAAGTTAAAGGGGTGTCCTATAATTCACCCCTCCACTTT
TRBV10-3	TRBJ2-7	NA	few	CAITEGRTYEQYF	TGTGCCATCACCGAGGGACGGACCTACGAGCAGTACTTC
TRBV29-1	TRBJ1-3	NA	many	CSVENRGRAGNTIYF	TGCAGCGTTGAAAATCGGGGCAGGGCTGGAAACACCATATATTTT
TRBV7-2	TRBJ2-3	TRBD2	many	CASTLTFLGGFADTQYF	TGTGCCAGCACCCTAACCTTTTTGGGGGGGTTCGCAGATACGCAGTATTTT
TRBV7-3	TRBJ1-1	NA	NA	CASSSGQRAFF	TGTGCCAGCAGCTCCGGACAGAGAGCTTTCTTT
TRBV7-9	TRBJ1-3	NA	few	CASSLQGVPSGNTIYF	TGTGCCAGCAGCTTACAGGGCGTCCCCTCTGGAAACACCATATATTTT
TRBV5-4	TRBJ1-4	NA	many	CASSLRETNEKLFF	TGTGCCAGCAGCTTGCGAGAGACTAATGAAAAACTGTTTTTT
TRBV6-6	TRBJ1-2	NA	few	CAVRGRDYGYTF	TGTGCCGTTCGGGGGCGGGACTATGGCTACACCTTC